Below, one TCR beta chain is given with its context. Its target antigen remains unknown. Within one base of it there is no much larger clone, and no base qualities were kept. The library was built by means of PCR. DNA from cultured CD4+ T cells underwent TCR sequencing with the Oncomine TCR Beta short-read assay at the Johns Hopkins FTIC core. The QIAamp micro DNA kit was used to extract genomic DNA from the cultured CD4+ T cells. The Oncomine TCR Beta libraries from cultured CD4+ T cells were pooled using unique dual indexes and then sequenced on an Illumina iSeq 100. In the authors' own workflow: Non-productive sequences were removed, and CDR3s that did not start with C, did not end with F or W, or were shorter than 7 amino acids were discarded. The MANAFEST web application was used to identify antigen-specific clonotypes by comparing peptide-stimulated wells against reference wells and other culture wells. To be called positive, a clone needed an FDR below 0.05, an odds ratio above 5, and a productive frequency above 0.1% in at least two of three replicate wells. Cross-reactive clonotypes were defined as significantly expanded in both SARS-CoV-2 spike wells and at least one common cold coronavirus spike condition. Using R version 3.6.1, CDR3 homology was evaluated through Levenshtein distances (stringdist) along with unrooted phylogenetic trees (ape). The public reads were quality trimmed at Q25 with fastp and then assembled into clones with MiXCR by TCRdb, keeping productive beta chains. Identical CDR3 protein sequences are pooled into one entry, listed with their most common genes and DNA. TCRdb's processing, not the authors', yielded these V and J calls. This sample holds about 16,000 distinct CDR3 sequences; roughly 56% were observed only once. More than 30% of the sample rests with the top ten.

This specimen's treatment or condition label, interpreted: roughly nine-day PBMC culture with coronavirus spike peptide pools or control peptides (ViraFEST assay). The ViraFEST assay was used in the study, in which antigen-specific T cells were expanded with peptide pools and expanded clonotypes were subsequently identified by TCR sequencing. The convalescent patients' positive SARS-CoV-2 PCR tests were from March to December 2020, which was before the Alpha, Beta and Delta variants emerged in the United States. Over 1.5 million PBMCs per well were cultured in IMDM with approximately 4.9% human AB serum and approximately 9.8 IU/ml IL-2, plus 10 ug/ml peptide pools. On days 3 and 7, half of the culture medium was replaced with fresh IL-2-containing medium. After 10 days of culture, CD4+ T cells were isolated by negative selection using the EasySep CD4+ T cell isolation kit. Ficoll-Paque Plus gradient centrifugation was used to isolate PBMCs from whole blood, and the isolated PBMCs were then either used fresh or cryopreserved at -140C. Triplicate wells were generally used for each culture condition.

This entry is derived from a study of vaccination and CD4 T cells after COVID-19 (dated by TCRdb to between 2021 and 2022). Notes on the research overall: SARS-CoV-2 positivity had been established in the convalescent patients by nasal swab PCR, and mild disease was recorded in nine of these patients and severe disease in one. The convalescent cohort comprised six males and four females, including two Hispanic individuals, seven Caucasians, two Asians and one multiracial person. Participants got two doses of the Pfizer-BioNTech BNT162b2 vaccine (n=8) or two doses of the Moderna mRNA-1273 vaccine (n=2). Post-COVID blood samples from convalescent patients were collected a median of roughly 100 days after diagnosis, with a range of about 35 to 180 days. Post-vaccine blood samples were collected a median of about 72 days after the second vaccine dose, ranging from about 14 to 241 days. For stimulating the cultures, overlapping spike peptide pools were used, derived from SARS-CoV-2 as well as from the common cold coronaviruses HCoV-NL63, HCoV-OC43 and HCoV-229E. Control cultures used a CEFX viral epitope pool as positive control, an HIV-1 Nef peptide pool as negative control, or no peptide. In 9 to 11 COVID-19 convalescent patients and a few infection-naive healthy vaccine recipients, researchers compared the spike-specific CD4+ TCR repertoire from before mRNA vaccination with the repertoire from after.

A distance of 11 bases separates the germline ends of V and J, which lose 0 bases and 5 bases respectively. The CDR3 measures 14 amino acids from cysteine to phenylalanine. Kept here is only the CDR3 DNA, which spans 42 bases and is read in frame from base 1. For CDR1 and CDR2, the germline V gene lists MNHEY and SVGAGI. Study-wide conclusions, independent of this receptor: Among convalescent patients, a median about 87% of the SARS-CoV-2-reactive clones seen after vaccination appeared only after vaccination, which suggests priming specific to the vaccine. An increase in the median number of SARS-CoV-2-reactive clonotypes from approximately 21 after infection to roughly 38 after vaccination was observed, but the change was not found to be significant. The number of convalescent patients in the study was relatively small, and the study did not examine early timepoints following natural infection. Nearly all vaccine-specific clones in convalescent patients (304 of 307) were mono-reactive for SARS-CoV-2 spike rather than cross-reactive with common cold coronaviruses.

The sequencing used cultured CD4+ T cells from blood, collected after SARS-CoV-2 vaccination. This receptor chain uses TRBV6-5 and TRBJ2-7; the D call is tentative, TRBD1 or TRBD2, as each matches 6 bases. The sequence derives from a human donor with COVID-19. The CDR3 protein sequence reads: CASSYSGGIDEQYF. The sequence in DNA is TGTGCCAGCAGTTACTCAGGGGGGATAGACGAGCAGTACTTC.